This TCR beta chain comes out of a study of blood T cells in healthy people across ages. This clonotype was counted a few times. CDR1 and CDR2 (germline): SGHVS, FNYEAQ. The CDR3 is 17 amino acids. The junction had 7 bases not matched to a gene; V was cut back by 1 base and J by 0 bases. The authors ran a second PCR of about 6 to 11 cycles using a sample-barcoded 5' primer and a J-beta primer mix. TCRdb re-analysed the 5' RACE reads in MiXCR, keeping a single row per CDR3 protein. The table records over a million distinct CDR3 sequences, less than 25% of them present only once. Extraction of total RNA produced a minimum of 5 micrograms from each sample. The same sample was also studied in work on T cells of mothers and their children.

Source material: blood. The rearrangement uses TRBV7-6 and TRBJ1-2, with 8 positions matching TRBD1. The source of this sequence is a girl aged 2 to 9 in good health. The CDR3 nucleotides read TGTGCCAGCAGCTTAGGGACAGGGTTGGAGACTAACTATGGCTACACCTTC. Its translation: CASSLGTGLETNYGYTF.